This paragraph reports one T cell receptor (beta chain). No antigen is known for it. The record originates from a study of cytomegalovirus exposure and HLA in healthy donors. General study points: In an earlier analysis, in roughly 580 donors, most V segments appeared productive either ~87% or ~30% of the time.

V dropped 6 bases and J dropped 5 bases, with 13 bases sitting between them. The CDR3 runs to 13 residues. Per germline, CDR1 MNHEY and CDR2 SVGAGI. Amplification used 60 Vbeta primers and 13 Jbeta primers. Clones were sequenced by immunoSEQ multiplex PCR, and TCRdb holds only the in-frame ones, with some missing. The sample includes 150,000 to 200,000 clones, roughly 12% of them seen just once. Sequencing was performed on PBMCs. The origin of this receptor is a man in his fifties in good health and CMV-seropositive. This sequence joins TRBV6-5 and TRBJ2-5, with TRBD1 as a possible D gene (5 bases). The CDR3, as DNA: TGTGCCAGCAGCTCTCAGGGAAGGGAGACCCAGTACTTC. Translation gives CASSSQGRETQYF.